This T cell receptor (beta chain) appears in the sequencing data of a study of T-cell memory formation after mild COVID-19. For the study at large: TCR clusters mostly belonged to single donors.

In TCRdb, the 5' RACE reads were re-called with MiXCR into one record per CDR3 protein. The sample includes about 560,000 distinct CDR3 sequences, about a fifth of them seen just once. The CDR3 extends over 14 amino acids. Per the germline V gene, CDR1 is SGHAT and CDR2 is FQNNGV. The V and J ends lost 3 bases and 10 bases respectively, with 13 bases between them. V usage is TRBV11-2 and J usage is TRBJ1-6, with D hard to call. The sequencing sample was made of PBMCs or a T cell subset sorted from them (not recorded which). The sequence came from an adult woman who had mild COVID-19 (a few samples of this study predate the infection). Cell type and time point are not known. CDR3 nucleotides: TGTGCCAGCAGCTTTATAACGGAATCCTCACCCCTCCACTTT. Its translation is CASSFITESSPLHF.